The following is a T cell receptor (beta chain) sequence with its context. This specimen belongs to a study of T cell changes during pregnancy in multiple sclerosis. TCRdb's table, derived via immunoSEQ multiplex PCR, lists solely in-frame clones and lacks some. The table lists under 65,000 clones, 93% of them singletons. This CDR3 region has 20 residues. The trim removed 2 bases at V and 5 bases at J, leaving 18 bases unmatched. CDR1 and CDR2 (germline): SNHLY, FYNNEI. The V and J genes are TRBV2 and TRBJ2-5; 12 bases agree with TRBD2. The sequence derives from a female donor with multiple sclerosis, enrolled in a pregnancy study. The sequencing here drew on CD8+ T cells from peripheral blood mononuclear cells, taken in the second trimester of pregnancy. The CDR3 is CASSETASGGVTVGLETQYF. DNA of the CDR3: TGTGCCAGCAGTGAAACGGCTAGCGGGGGGGTAACTGTAGGGTTGGAGACCCAGTACTTC.